This T cell receptor (beta chain) comes out of a study of patients and donors after allogeneic stem cell transplantation. This CDR3 is 14 amino acids long. The germline gives CDR1 SGHNT, CDR2 YYREEE (reference sequence). Trimming removed 3 bases at V and 4 bases at J, with 13 bases between. Each CDR3 protein gets one entry after TCRdb re-called the RT-PCR reads with MiXCR. The sample lists 900,000 to 1,000,000 distinct CDR3 sequences, under 20% occurring once. The chain carries TRBV5-4 and TRBJ1-2; no clear D gene. Source material: blood, either unsorted or a sorted T cell fraction (not recorded which). The sequence was collected from a human donor who was either an allogeneic HSCT recipient or a stem cell or donor lymphocyte infusion donor (not recorded which). It is not recorded whose cells these are; they may come from a transplant donor. CDR3 region: CASSYPNLAYGYTF. The CDR3 nucleotides read TGTGCCAGCAGCTATCCCAACTTAGCCTATGGCTACACCTTC. The complete variable domain, with remaining parts taken from reference TRBV5-4 and TRBJ1-2, reads ETGVTQSPTHLIKTRGQQVTLRCSSQSGHNTVSWYQQALGQGPQFIFQYYREEENGRGNFPPRFSGLQFPNYSSELNVNALELDDSALYLCASSYPNLAYGYTFGSGTRLTVV.